The text below deals with one T cell receptor beta chain. Its antigen is not known. RNA, at roughly 0.45 to 1 ug, was reverse transcribed with random hexamers. TCRdb processed the immunoSEQ multiplex PCR reads anew with MiXCR; each CDR3 protein has one entry. The table records about 240,000 distinct CDR3 sequences, 90% to 96% of them present only once. The V gene's germline CDR1 is LGHDT and CDR2 YNNKEL (reference sequence). V shed 3 bases, J shed 2 bases, and the junction held 7 bases outside the gene matches. This CDR3 is built from 16 residues. The data belong to a study of CD8 T cells in Susac syndrome. Study-level background: Clinical remission applied to under ten sequenced Susac syndrome patients, and more than five had active disease. Treatment status at blood draw for the Susac syndrome patients was therapy-naive, corticosteroids, or intravenous immunoglobulin alone. Study results and limitations: Clonal expansion was not observed in the Susac syndrome CD4+ T cell repertoires.

Negative isolation was used for CD8+ and CD4+ T cells, and FACS enrichment was applied to TEMRA cells. This chain joins TRBV3-1 and TRBJ1-1, with 9 bases fitting TRBD1. The sequence was obtained from a human donor with Susac syndrome. Sequences were obtained from CD4+ T cells from PBMCs. CDR3 nucleotide sequence: TGTGCCAGCAGCCACCTCGGACAGGGGCCCAACACTGAAGCTTTCTTT. It yields the protein CASSHLGQGPNTEAFF.